The next 28 T cell receptor beta chains were all read from a single sample in a study of blood T cell repertoires in COVID-19. Sequenced by immunoSEQ multiplex PCR; TCRdb stores in-frame clones only, minus some. The sample consists of some 140,000 clones, around 80% of them appearing once. Sequenced: peripheral blood. These TCRs come from a man aged 55 to 70 with acute or convalescent COVID-19.

V usage is TRBV6-6 and J usage is TRBJ1-1; unclear D gene. The CDR3 totals 13 residues. Germline-derived CDR1 and CDR2 are MNHNY and SVGAGI (reference sequence). The V gene lost 6 bases and the J gene lost 2 bases, with 10 bases spanning the gap. CDR3 sequence (DNA): TGTGCCAGCAGCCGCCCAGATAACACTGAAGCTTTCTTT. Its protein is CASSRPDNTEAFF.

V is TRBV7-9 and J is TRBJ2-7, with 9 bases fitting TRBD1. CDR1 and CDR2 from the germline V gene are SEHNR and FQNEAQ (reference sequence). V dropped 1 base and J dropped 6; count of bases not matched to a gene: 7. CDR3 length equals 15 residues. The CDR3 region is CASSLGWDRESEQYF. CDR3 nucleotides: TGTGCCAGCAGCTTAGGTTGGGACAGGGAAAGCGAGCAGTACTTC.

This sequence joins TRBV6-5 and TRBJ1-1; 11 nucleotides agree with TRBD1. Germline V gene lookup returns CDR1 MNHEY and CDR2 SVGAGI. The V segment lost 8 bases and the J segment 5 bases; nucleotides outside the gene matches: 4. The CDR3 consists of 13 residues. CDR3 protein: CASGRDRGTEAFF. DNA for the CDR3: TGTGCCAGCGGCCGGGACAGGGGGACTGAAGCTTTCTTT.

V usage is TRBV23-1 and J usage is TRBJ1-3; D gene uncertain. TRBV23-1 belongs to the ORF category, with a function that is uncertain. Trimming cost V 2 bases and J 0 bases, with 14 bases left between them. The CDR3 has 17 amino acids. The CDR3 protein is CASSQPVSRRSGNTIYF. CDR3 bases: TGCGCCAGCAGTCAACCCGTAAGCAGGCGCTCTGGAAACACCATATATTTT.

The chain carries TRBV4-2 and TRBJ1-5; D call uncertain. The CDR3 totals 14 residues. V gave up 4 bases and J gave up 1 base, with 8 bases separating them. The germline V gene has CDR1 LGHNA and CDR2 YNFKEQ. The CDR3 spells CASSLHGSNQPQHF. The CDR3 bases are TGTGCCAGCAGCCTACACGGGAGCAATCAGCCCCAGCATTTT.

This clone was seen only once. This chain links TRBV6-5 with TRBJ1-1; the match to TRBD1 covers 7 bases. The V gene end was trimmed by 7 bases and the J gene end by 2 bases; junction bases not matched to a gene: 7. The CDR3 covers 14 residues. Germline CDR1 and CDR2: MNHEY and SVGAGI. Here the CDR3 reads CASTRQGGNTEAFF. CDR3 DNA sequence: TGTGCCAGCACCCGACAGGGTGGAAACACTGAAGCTTTCTTT.

This sequence joins TRBV5-6 and TRBJ1-2; 9 bases agree with TRBD1. The germline V gene has CDR1 SGHDT and CDR2 YYEEEE. The CDR3 is 14 residues long. J lost 5 bases, V lost 5 bases, and 7 bases had no gene match. In nucleotides, the CDR3 is TGTGCCAGCAGAACCGGGACAGGGACTTATGGCTACACCTTC. Residues: CASRTGTGTYGYTF.

In nucleotides, the CDR3 is TGTGCCAGCAGAACTTTGGACACTGAAGCTTTCTTT. Translation: CASRTLDTEAFF. The chain has TRBV28 and TRBJ1-1, with D unresolved. Germline V gene lookup returns CDR1 MDHEN and CDR2 SYDVKM. The CDR3 has 12 residues. V lost 6 bases and J lost 3, with 8 bases in between. The full variable domain, rest sourced from reference TRBV28 and TRBJ1-1, is DVKVTQSSRYLVKRTGEKVFLECVQDMDHENMFWYRQDPGLGLRLIYFSYDVKMKEKGDIPEGYSVSREKKERFSLILESASTNQTSMYLCASRTLDTEAFFGQGTRLTVV.

The genes are TRBV2 and TRBJ1-2, with TRBD1 identical over 7 bases. This CDR3 comprises 14 residues. Trimming removed 4 bases from V and 2 bases from J; junction bases left unmatched: 4. Germline V CDR1 and CDR2: SNHLY, FYNNEI. CDR3 sequence (DNA): TGTGCCAGCAGTGTGATACAGGGGAACTATGGCTACACCTTC. It yields the protein CASSVIQGNYGYTF.

This clone was observed once. The V gene is TRBV7-6, the J gene TRBJ2-2; 9 bases match TRBD2. The ends lost 3 bases at V and 7 bases at J; junction bases unmatched: 6. Germline V gives CDR1 SGHVS, CDR2 FNYEAQ. The CDR3 is 15 amino acids. CDR3 DNA: TGTGCCAGCAGCTTTAGCGGGAGTGTTAACGGGGAGCTGTTTTTT. This sequence encodes CASSFSGSVNGELFF.

This clone was detected ten times or more. This rearrangement joins TRBV3-1 (or the pseudogene TRBV3-2) to TRBJ1-1, with 7 bases identical to TRBD1. Germline assignment: CDR1 LGHDT and CDR2 YNNKEL (reference sequence). Trimming removed 7 bases from V and 1 base from J; junction bases left unmatched: 3. This CDR3 region has 13 residues. The CDR3: CASTRQGNTEAFF. CDR3 in DNA: TGTGCCAGCACCCGACAGGGGAACACTGAAGCTTTCTTT.

V is TRBV5-1 and J is TRBJ2-5; possible D gene TRBD2, 6 bases. In germline, CDR1 is SGHRS, CDR2 YFSETQ. Deletions cut 3 bases from V and 4 bases from J, with 13 bases between. CDR3 length: 14 amino acids. CDR3 residues: CASSSAGRGETQYF. In DNA form, the CDR3 reads TGCGCCAGCAGCTCCGCAGGGCGGGGAGAGACCCAGTACTTC.

This clone was detected only a few times. This chain's CDR3 is CASRVGQVGRAFF. In DNA, the CDR3 is TGTGCCAGCAGGGTGGGGCAGGTCGGTAGAGCTTTCTTT. This sequence joins TRBV6-5 and TRBJ1-1; tentative D call: TRBD1 (5 bases). The CDR3 length is 13 residues. Trimming cost V 6 bases and J 10 bases, with 18 bases left between them. Germline V gene data show CDR1 as MNHEY and CDR2 as SVGAGI.

The chain combines TRBV2 with TRBJ2-1; D possibly corresponds to TRBD1 (6 bases). V was cut by 4 bases and J by 4 bases, with 8 bases left in between. The CDR3 contains 13 residues. The germline V gene has CDR1 SNHLY and CDR2 FYNNEI. CDR3 amino acids: CASSADRYNEQFF. DNA for the CDR3: TGTGCCAGCAGTGCAGACAGGTACAATGAGCAGTTCTTC.

The V gene is TRBV2, the J gene TRBJ1-1, with 8 positions matching TRBD1. CDR1 and CDR2 from the germline V gene are SNHLY and FYNNEI. The V segment lost 7 bases and the J segment 10 bases; nucleotides outside the gene matches: 8. The CDR3 sequence is 12 residues long. The CDR3 reads CASTTRQGTAFF. The CDR3 nucleotides are TGTGCCAGCACGACAAGACAGGGGACAGCTTTCTTT.

The DNA of the CDR3 is TGTGCCAGTAGTATAGATCGGAGCGGGGAGCTGTTTTTT. This gives the protein CASSIDRSGELFF. V and J are TRBV19 and TRBJ2-2; D not certain. Trimming took 0 bases from V and 7 from J, leaving 6 bases between them. This CDR3 is built from 13 residues. Germline CDR1 and CDR2: LNHDA and SQIVND (reference sequence).

The DNA for the CDR3 is TGTGCCAGCAGCCCTATCAACAGCGGTGAGCAGTTCTTC. Its protein is CASSPINSGEQFF. This chain uses TRBV7-3 with TRBJ2-1; a weak D match, TRBD2 (5 bases). Germline V CDR1 and CDR2: SGHTA, FQGTGA. This CDR3 is 13 amino acids long. Trimming stripped 5 bases from V and 9 bases from J, with 14 bases between.

This chain links TRBV6-6 with TRBJ1-6, with a possible D match to TRBD1 (6 bases). Trimming cost V 4 bases and J 6 bases, with 13 bases left between them. Germline V gene sequence: CDR1 MNHNY, CDR2 SVGAGI (reference sequence). This CDR3 has 15 amino acids. Here the CDR3 DNA reads TGTGCCAGCAGTTCCTGGACAGAAGTTAATTCACCCCTCCACTTT. Its translation is CASSSWTEVNSPLHF.

The chain combines TRBV30 with TRBJ1-3; 7 bases agree with TRBD1. The CDR3 extends over 15 amino acids. Trimming at V came to 4 bases and at J to 8 bases, leaving 14 bases not matched to a gene. In germline, CDR1 is GTSNPN, CDR2 SVGIG (reference sequence). The CDR3 DNA sequence: TGTGCCTGGAATAGGGGACAGTTAGAAGAGGACACCATATATTTT. Protein sequence: CAWNRGQLEEDTIYF.

The gene calls are TRBV29-1 and TRBJ2-3; the D gene is possibly TRBD1 (6 bases). Germline CDR1 SQVTM, CDR2 ANQGSEA. CDR3 length: 12 amino acids. CDR3 sequence: CSYEGGTDTQYF. In DNA, the CDR3 is TGCAGTTACGAGGGGGGCACAGATACGCAGTATTTT.

There are a few counts of this clone. The V and J genes are TRBV6-2 or TRBV6-3 and TRBJ2-7; D gene unclear. CDR1 is MNHEY, CDR2 SVGEGT, per germline. V was cut by 5 bases and J by 1 base, with 6 bases left in between. The length of the CDR3 is 12 residues. CDR3 bases: TGTGCCAGCAGTCCCTCTTCCTACGAGCAGTACTTC. It translates to CASSPSSYEQYF.

The chain couples TRBV7-9 to TRBJ1-4, with D unclear. V was shortened by 3 bases and J by 8 bases, with 7 bases between the two germline ends. The CDR3 covers 12 residues. CDR1 and CDR2 from the germline V gene are SEHNR and FQNEAQ (reference sequence). This CDR3 is CASSFSGEKLFF. CDR3 nucleotides: TGTGCCAGCAGCTTTTCGGGAGAAAAACTGTTTTTT.

The rearrangement links TRBV3-1 (or the pseudogene TRBV3-2) to TRBJ2-3, with D maybe TRBD1 (6 bases). There are 16 residues in the CDR3. Deletions cut 5 bases from V and 4 bases from J, with 19 bases between. Germline CDR1 and CDR2: LGHDT and YNNKEL (reference sequence). CDR3 in DNA: TGTGCCAGCAGCTGGCCGGCTGGGGGCGATTCAGATACGCAGTATTTT. It encodes CASSWPAGGDSDTQYF.

The V gene is TRBV5-5, the J gene TRBJ1-5, with D possibly matching TRBD1 (6 bases). CDR1 and CDR2 from the germline V gene are SGHKS and YYEKEE (reference sequence). V lost 0 bases to trimming and J lost 5 bases, with 12 bases between them. The CDR3 length is 15 residues. The CDR3: CASSLVQGRYQPQHF. DNA for the CDR3: TGTGCCAGCAGCTTGGTCCAGGGGCGGTATCAGCCCCAGCATTTT. Variable domain in full (rest from reference TRBV5-5 and TRBJ1-5): DAGVTQSPTHLIKTRGQQVTLRCSPISGHKSVSWYQQVLGQGPQFIFQYYEKEERGRGNFPDRFSARQFPNYSSELNVNALLLGDSALYLCASSLVQGRYQPQHFGDGTRLSIL.

The V call is TRBV12-3 or TRBV12-4, the J call TRBJ2-5; 7 positions match TRBD1. The CDR3 runs 13 residues. Germline trimming cut 5 bases from V and 5 bases from J; bases unmatched to any gene: 5. Here the CDR3 reads CASSTGTVETQYF. In DNA, the CDR3 is TGTGCCAGCAGTACGGGGACAGTCGAGACCCAGTACTTC.

The chain recombines TRBV6-5 with TRBJ2-3, with D uncertain. Germline CDR1 and CDR2: MNHEY and SVGAGI. Trimming cost V 6 bases and J 2 bases, with 12 bases left between them. The CDR3 is made up of 14 amino acids. CDR3 sequence (DNA): TGTGCCAGCAGCCCGAGACAAGACACAGATACGCAGTATTTT. It encodes CASSPRQDTDTQYF.

This clone was recorded a few times. The rearrangement uses TRBV29-1 and TRBJ2-3; TRBD1 aligns across 8 bases. CDR3 length equals 14 residues. V shed 8 bases, J shed 2 bases, and the junction held 9 bases outside the gene matches. Germline lookup yields CDR1 SQVTM and CDR2 ANQGSEA. The CDR3 protein is CSTSDRENTDTQYF. CDR3 nucleotides: TGCAGCACTTCGGACAGGGAGAACACAGATACGCAGTATTTT.

The genes are TRBV30 and TRBJ2-1; TRBD2 matches 9 bases. From germline, CDR1 is GTSNPN and CDR2 SVGIG (reference sequence). V shed 2 bases, J shed 1 base, and the junction held 3 bases outside the gene matches. The CDR3 sequence is 15 residues long. The CDR3 nucleotides are TGTGCCTGGAGTCCACTAGCGGGTTCCTACAATGAGCAGTTCTTC. This encodes CAWSPLAGSYNEQFF.